Sequencing of this T cell receptor (beta chain) was carried out in a study of shared T cell receptors in the human thymus. V gave up 7 bases and J gave up 4 bases, with 17 bases separating them. This CDR3 region has 15 residues. CDR1 is MNHNS and CDR2 is SASEGT in the germline V gene. This table comes from immunoSEQ multiplex PCR, and its TCRdb copy is limited to in-frame clones, with some not included. The sample carries 600,000 to 900,000 clones, 80% to 90% recorded once. This same sample was also part of a study on human thymus T cells.

This TCR came from a girl less than two years old with a congenital heart defect. Material for sequencing was thymocytes. The V call is TRBV6-1, the J call TRBJ2-1, with D unclear. The CDR3 spells CASITWCKSYNEQFF. DNA of the CDR3: TGTGCCAGCATTACTTGGTGCAAATCTTACAATGAGCAGTTCTTC.